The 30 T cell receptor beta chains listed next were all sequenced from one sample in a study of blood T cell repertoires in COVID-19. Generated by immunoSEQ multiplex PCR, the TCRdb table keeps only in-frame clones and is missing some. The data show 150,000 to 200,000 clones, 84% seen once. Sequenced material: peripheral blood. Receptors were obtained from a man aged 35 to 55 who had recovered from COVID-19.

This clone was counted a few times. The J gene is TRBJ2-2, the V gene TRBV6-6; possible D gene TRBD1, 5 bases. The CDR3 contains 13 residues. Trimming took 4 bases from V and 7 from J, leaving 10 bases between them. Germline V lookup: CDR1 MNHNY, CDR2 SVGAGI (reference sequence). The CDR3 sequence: CASSSRAVGELFF. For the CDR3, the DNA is TGTGCCAGCAGTTCCAGGGCGGTCGGGGAGCTGTTTTTT.

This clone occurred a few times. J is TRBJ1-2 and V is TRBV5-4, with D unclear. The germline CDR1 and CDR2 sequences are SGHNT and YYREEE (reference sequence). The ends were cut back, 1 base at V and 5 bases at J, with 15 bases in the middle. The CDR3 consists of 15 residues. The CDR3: CASSLPPIATYGYTF. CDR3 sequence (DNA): TGTGCCAGCAGCTTGCCCCCAATAGCAACATATGGCTACACCTTC.

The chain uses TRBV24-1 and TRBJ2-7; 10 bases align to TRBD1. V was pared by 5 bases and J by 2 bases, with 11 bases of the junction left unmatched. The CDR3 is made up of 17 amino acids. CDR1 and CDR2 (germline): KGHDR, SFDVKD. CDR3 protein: CATSGAPPGQGTYEQYF. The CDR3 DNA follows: TGTGCCACCAGTGGCGCCCCTCCGGGACAGGGGACCTACGAGCAGTACTTC.

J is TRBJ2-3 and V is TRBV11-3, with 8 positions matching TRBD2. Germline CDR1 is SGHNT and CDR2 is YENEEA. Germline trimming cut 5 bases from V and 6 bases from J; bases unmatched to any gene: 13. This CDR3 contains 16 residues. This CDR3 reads CASSQVSAGVSDTQYF. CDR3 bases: TGTGCCAGCAGCCAGGTGTCAGCGGGAGTTTCCGATACGCAGTATTTT. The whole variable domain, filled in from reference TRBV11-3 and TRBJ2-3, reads EAGVVQSPRYKIIEKKQPVAFWCNPISGHNTLYWYLQNLGQGPELLIRYENEEAVDDSQLPKDRFSAERLKGVDSTLKIQPAELGDSAVYLCASSQVSAGVSDTQYFGPGTRLTVL.

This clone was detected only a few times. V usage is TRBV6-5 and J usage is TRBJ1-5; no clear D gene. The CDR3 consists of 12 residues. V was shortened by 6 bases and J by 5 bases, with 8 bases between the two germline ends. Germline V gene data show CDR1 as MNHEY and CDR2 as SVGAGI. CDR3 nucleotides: TGTGCCAGCAGAGACACGGATCAGCCCCAGCATTTT. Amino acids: CASRDTDQPQHF.

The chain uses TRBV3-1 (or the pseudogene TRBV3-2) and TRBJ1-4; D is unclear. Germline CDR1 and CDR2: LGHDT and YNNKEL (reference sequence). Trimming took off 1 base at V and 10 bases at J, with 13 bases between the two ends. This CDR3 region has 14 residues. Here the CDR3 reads CASSQAVLGRKLFF. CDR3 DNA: TGTGCCAGCAGCCAAGCGGTCTTAGGGAGAAAACTGTTTTTT.

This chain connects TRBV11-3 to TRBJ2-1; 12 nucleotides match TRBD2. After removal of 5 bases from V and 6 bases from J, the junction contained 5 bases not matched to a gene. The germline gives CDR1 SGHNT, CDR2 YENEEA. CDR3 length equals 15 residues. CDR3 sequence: CASSASGRAFNEQFF. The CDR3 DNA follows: TGTGCCAGCAGCGCTAGCGGGAGGGCCTTCAATGAGCAGTTCTTC.

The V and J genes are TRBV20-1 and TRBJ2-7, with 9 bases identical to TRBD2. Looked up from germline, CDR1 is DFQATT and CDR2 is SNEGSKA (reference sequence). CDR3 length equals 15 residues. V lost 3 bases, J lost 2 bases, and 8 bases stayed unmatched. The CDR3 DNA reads TGCAGTGCTAGTCCCCTACTAGCGGGCACCTACGAGCAGTACTTC. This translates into CSASPLLAGTYEQYF.

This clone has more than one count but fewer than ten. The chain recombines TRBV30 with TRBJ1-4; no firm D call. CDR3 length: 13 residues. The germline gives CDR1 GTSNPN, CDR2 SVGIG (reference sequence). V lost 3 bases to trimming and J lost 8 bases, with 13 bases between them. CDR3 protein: CAWRRGSFEKLFF. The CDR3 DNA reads TGTGCCTGGAGGAGAGGGAGTTTCGAAAAACTGTTTTTT.

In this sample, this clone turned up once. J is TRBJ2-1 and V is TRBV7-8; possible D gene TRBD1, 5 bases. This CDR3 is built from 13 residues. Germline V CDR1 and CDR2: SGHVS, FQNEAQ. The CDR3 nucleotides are TGTGCTACGGCGTACAGGTCCAACAATGAGCAGTTCTTC. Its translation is CATAYRSNNEQFF.

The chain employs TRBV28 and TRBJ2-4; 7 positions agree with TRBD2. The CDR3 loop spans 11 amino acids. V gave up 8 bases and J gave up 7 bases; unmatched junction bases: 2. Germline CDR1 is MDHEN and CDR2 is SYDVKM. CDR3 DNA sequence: TGTGCCAGCGGGGGGGGGAACATTCAGTACTTC. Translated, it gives CASGGGNIQYF.

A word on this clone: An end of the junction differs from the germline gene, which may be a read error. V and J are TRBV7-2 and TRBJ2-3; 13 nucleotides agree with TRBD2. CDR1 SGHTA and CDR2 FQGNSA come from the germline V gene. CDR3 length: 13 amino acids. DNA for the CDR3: TGTGCCAGCAGCGCCCGGACTAGCGGGGGCCGAGATTTT. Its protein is CASSARTSGGRDF. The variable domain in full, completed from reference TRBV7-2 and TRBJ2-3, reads GAGVSQSPSNKVTEKGKDVELRCDPISGHTALYWYRQSLGQGLEFLIYFQGNSAPDKSGLPSDRFSAERTGGSVSTLTIQRTQQEDSAVYLCASSARTSGGRDFGPGTRLTVL.

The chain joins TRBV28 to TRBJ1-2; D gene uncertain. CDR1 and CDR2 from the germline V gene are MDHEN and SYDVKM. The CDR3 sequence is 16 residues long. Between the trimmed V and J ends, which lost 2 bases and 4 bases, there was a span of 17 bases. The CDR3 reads CASSLPGKIRSYGYTF. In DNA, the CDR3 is TGTGCCAGCAGTTTACCAGGAAAAATTCGTAGCTATGGCTACACCTTC.

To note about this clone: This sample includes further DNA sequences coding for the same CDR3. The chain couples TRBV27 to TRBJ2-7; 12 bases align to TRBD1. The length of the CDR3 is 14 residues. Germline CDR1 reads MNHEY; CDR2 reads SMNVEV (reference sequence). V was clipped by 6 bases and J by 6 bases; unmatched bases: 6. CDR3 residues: CASSPGTGGAEQYF. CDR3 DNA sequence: TGTGCCAGCAGCCCAGGGACAGGGGGCGCCGAGCAGTACTTC.

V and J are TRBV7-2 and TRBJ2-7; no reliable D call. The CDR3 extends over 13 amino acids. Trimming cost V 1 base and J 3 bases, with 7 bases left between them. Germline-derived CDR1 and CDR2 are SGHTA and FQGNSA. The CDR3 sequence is CASSLEPGYEQYF. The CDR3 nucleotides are TGTGCCAGCAGCTTAGAGCCAGGCTACGAGCAGTACTTC.

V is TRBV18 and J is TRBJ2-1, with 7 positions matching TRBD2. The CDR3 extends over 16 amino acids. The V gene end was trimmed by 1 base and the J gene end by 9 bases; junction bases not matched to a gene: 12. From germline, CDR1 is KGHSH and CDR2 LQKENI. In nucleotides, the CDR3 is TGTGCCAGCTCACCACGACGCGGGAGCCCCGGCCCTGAGCAGTTCTTC. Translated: CASSPRRGSPGPEQFF.

The CDR3 loop is CASSLAGSQETQYF. The CDR3, as DNA: TGTGCCAGTAGTCTGGCGGGTAGCCAAGAGACCCAGTACTTC. This chain joins TRBV19 and TRBJ2-5; D might be TRBD2 (5 bases). Germline loops: CDR1 LNHDA, CDR2 SQIVND (reference sequence). Trimming removed 5 bases at V and 1 base at J, with 11 bases between. The CDR3 length is 14 residues.

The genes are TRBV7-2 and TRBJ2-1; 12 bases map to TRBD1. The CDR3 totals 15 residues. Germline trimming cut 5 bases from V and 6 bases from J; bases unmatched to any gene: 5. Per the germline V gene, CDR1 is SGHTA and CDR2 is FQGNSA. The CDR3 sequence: CASSPGQGAGNEQFF. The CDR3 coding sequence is TGTGCCAGCAGCCCGGGACAGGGGGCTGGCAATGAGCAGTTCTTC.

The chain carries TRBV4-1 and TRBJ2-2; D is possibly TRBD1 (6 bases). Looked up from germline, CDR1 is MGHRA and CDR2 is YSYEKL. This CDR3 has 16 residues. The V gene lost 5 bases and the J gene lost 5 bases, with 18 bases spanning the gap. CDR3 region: CASSSYQGKETGELFF. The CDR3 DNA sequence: TGCGCCAGCAGCTCATATCAGGGGAAAGAAACCGGGGAGCTGTTTTTT.

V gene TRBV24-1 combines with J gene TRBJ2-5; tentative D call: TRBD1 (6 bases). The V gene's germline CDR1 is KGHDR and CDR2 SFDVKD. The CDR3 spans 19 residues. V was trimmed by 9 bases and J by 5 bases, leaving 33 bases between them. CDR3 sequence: CATGVMVRGSVMGLETQYF. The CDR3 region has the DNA TGTGCCACCGGAGTGATGGTCAGGGGTTCCGTGATGGGTTTGGAGACCCAGTACTTC.

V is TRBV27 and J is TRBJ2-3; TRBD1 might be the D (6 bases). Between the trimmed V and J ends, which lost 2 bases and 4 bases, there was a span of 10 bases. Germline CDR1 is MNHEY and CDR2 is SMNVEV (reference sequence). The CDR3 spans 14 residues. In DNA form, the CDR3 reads TGTGCCAGCAGTTTAGGGGGCATTTCAGATACGCAGTATTTT. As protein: CASSLGGISDTQYF.

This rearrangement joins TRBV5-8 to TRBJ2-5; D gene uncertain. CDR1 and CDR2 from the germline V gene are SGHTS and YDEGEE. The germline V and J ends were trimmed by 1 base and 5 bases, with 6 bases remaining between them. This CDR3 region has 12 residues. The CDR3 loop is CASSLSGETQYF. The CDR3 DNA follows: TGTGCCAGCAGCTTGAGTGGCGAGACCCAGTACTTC.

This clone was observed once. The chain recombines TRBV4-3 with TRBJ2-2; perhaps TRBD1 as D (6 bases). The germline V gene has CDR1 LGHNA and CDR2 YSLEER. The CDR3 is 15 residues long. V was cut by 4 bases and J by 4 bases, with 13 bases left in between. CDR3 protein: CASSRRGGSTGELFF. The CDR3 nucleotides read TGCGCCAGCAGCCGTCGAGGGGGTAGCACCGGGGAGCTGTTTTTT.

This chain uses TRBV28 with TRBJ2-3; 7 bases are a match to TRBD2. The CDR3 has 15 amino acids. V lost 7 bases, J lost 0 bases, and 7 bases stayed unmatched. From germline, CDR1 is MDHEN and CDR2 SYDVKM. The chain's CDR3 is CASTSLATSTDTQYF. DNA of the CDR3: TGTGCCAGCACTTCACTAGCGACTAGCACAGATACGCAGTATTTT.

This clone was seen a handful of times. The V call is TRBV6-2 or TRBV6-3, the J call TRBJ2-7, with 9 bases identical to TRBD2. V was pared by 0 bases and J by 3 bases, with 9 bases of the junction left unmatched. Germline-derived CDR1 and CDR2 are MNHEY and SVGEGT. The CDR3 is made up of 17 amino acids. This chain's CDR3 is CASSYSVGLAGNYEQYF. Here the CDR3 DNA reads TGTGCCAGCAGTTACTCAGTCGGGCTAGCGGGAAACTACGAGCAGTACTTC.

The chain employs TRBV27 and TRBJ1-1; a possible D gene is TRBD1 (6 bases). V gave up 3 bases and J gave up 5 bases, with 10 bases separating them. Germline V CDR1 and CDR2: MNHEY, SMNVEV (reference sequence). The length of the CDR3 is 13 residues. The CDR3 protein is CASSLGGRTEAFF. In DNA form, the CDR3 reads TGTGCCAGCAGTTTGGGGGGGCGTACTGAAGCTTTCTTT.

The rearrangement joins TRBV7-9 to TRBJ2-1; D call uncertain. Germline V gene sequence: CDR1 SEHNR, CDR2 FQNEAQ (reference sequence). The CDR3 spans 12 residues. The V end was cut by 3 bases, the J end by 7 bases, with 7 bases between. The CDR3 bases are TGTGCCAGCAGCTTTAAGAGAAATGAGCAGTTCTTC. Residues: CASSFKRNEQFF. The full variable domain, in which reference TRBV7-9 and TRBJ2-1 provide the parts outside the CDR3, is DTGVSQNPRHKITKRGQNVTFRCDPISEHNRLYWYRQTLGQGPEFLTYFQNEAQLEKSRLLSDRFSAERPKGSFSTLEIQRTEQGDSAMYLCASSFKRNEQFFGPGTRLTVL.

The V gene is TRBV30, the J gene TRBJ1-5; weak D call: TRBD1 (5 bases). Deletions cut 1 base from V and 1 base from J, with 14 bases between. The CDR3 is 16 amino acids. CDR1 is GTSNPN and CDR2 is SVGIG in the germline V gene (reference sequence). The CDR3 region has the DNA TGTGCCTGGAGTGCCCCCGGAGGGGCCAGCAATCAGCCCCAGCATTTT. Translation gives CAWSAPGGASNQPQHF.

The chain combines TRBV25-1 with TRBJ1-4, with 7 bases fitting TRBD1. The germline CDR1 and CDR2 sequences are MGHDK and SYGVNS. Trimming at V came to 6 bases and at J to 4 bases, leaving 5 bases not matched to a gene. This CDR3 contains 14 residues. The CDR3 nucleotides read TGTGCCAGCAGCACGGGACAGAATAATGAAAAACTGTTTTTT. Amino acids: CASSTGQNNEKLFF.

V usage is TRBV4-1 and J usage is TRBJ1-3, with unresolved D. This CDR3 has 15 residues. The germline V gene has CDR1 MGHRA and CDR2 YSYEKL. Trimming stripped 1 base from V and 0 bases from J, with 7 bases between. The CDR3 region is CASSQGEASGNTIYF. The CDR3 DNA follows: TGCGCCAGCAGCCAAGGAGAAGCCTCTGGAAACACCATATATTTT.